The 30 T cell receptor beta chains below come from one sample, sequenced in a study of PD-1 blockade in classical Hodgkin lymphoma. The protocol was immunoSEQ multiplex PCR, while the TCRdb copy is restricted to in-frame clones and leaves out a portion. Here the sample spans about 20,000 clones, approximately 68% being singletons. Time point indicated: cycle 4 day 1 (C4D1), after more than 5 weeks of nivolumab. All trial patients relapsed after autologous stem cell transplantation. Material: peripheral blood mononuclear cells (PBMCs), obtained before the fourth cycle of nivolumab. Source of these receptors: a human donor with classical Hodgkin lymphoma.

This clone was seen a few times. CDR3 amino acids: CASSLAGGVDEQFF. The CDR3 nucleotides read TGTGCCAGCAGCTTAGCGGGAGGGGTTGATGAGCAGTTCTTC. The V gene is TRBV5-6, the J gene TRBJ2-1, with TRBD2 identical over 10 bases. This CDR3 spans 14 amino acids. Germline CDR1 and CDR2: SGHDT and YYEEEE. Germline trimming cut 2 bases from V and 8 bases from J; bases unmatched to any gene: 4.

This sequence joins TRBV5-1 and TRBJ2-5, with 8 bases that match TRBD1. Germline CDR1 and CDR2: SGHRS and YFSETQ. The ends lost 1 base at V and 2 bases at J; junction bases unmatched: 4. This CDR3 has 15 amino acids. The CDR3 sequence is CASSLFQGAQETQYF. In nucleotides, the CDR3 is TGCGCCAGCAGCTTGTTCCAGGGGGCTCAAGAGACCCAGTACTTC.

The J gene is TRBJ1-1, the V gene TRBV2, with D uncertain. Germline CDR1 is SNHLY and CDR2 is FYNNEI. Trimming removed 6 bases from V and 1 base from J, with 3 bases in between. The CDR3 is 11 amino acids. CDR3 DNA sequence: TGTGCCAGCAGGTCGAACACTGAAGCTTTCTTT. Translating it yields CASRSNTEAFF. The full variable domain, completed using reference TRBV2 and TRBJ1-1, is EPEVTQTPSHQVTQMGQEVILRCVPISNHLYFYWYRQILGQKVEFLVSFYNNEISEKSEIFDDQFSVERPDGSNFTLKIRSTKLEDSAMYFCASRSNTEAFFGQGTRLTVV.

This clone showed up just once. The rearrangement joins TRBV12-5 to TRBJ1-1; 7 bases map to TRBD1. The CDR3 covers 16 residues. CDR1 is LGHNT, CDR2 FRNRAP, per germline. Trimming at V came to 2 bases and at J to 4 bases, leaving 10 bases not matched to a gene. The CDR3: CASGLNNRGYSTEAFF. CDR3 DNA: TGTGCTAGTGGTTTGAATAACAGGGGCTATTCCACTGAAGCTTTCTTT.

The V and J genes are TRBV6-5 and TRBJ2-1; D gene unclear. There are 13 residues in the CDR3. The ends were cut back, 4 bases at V and 2 bases at J, with 6 bases in the middle. CDR1 is MNHEY, CDR2 SVGAGI, per germline. The CDR3 here is CASSSAAYNEQFF. CDR3 nucleotides: TGTGCCAGCAGTTCGGCGGCCTACAATGAGCAGTTCTTC.

The rearrangement joins TRBV9 to TRBJ1-2; 7 nucleotides agree with TRBD1. The CDR3 spans 13 residues. The germline V gene has CDR1 SGDLS and CDR2 YYNGEE. The V gene end was trimmed by 2 bases and the J gene end by 8 bases; junction bases not matched to a gene: 6. In DNA form, the CDR3 reads TGTGCCAGCAGCGTCCAGGGGGAAGAAGGCTACACCTTC. Translation gives CASSVQGEEGYTF.

The genes are TRBV7-9 and TRBJ2-7; TRBD2 agrees at 11 bases. V lost 1 base to trimming and J lost 0 bases; unmatched junction nucleotides: 5. Germline-derived CDR1 and CDR2 are SEHNR and FQNEAQ (reference sequence). The CDR3 runs 17 residues. CDR3 in DNA: TGTGCCAGCAGCTTAGTAGCGGGAGGGCCGAGCTCCTACGAGCAGTACTTC. It is translated as CASSLVAGGPSSYEQYF. Filled out from reference TRBV7-9 and TRBJ2-7, the complete variable domain reads DTGVSQNPRHKITKRGQNVTFRCDPISEHNRLYWYRQTLGQGPEFLTYFQNEAQLEKSRLLSDRFSAERPKGSFSTLEIQRTEQGDSAMYLCASSLVAGGPSSYEQYFGPGTRLTVT.

The V gene is TRBV27, the J gene TRBJ2-7; TRBD1 aligns across 7 bases. V was pared by 3 bases and J by 4 bases, with 6 bases of the junction left unmatched. Germline CDR1 is MNHEY and CDR2 is SMNVEV (reference sequence). CDR3 size: 14 residues. CDR3 bases: TGTGCCAGCAGTTTCGGCAGGGGGTTATACGAGCAGTACTTC. Its protein is CASSFGRGLYEQYF.

The chain is built from TRBV4-1 and TRBJ2-7, with 9 bases matching TRBD1. Trimming at V came to 2 bases and at J to 2 bases, leaving 1 base not matched to a gene. The CDR3 consists of 14 residues. CDR1 and CDR2 (germline): MGHRA, YSYEKL. CDR3 amino acids: CASSQWTGAYEQYF. CDR3 sequence (DNA): TGCGCCAGCAGCCAATGGACAGGGGCCTACGAGCAGTACTTC.

This rearrangement joins TRBV7-8 to TRBJ2-7; no clear D gene. Germline values: CDR1 SGHVS, CDR2 FQNEAQ. The length of the CDR3 is 14 residues. Trimming shortened V by 5 bases and J by 0 bases, and 11 bases separated the two germline ends. The CDR3 region has the DNA TGTGCCAGCAGCCCCCCAGGAAGCTCCTACGAGCAGTACTTC. Its protein is CASSPPGSSYEQYF.

The chain carries TRBV4-2 and TRBJ2-2; the D is unclear. The CDR3 covers 15 residues. Germline V CDR1 and CDR2: LGHNA, YNFKEQ. V was pared by 1 base and J by 5 bases, with 11 bases between. The DNA of the CDR3 is TGTGCCAGCAGCCAAGTGATGCTTGTTACCGGGGAGCTGTTTTTT. Encoded protein: CASSQVMLVTGELFF.

J is TRBJ1-5 and V is TRBV5-1; D remains ambiguous. The CDR3 is 14 residues long. V lost 2 bases to trimming and J lost 1 base, with 7 bases between them. Germline CDR1 reads SGHRS; CDR2 reads YFSETQ. The CDR3 DNA sequence: TGCGCCAGCAGCTTCGGGGAGAGCAATCAGCCCCAGCATTTT. Translated, it gives CASSFGESNQPQHF.

This sequence joins TRBV5-6 and TRBJ1-1, with D possibly TRBD1 on 6 matching bases. V was pared by 4 bases and J by 3 bases, with 16 bases between. CDR1 is SGHDT and CDR2 is YYEEEE in the germline V gene. This CDR3 contains 15 residues. CDR3 protein: CASSPEGGLDTEAFF. The DNA for the CDR3 is TGTGCCAGCAGCCCTGAGGGGGGATTGGACACTGAAGCTTTCTTT.

The rearrangement uses TRBV6-6 and TRBJ2-7; 7 bases are shared with TRBD1. Germline CDR1 reads MNHNY; CDR2 reads SVGAGI (reference sequence). Losses at the gene ends were 6 bases for V and 2 bases for J; bases not matched to a gene: 4. The CDR3 loop spans 13 amino acids. This CDR3 reads CASRTGQPYEQYF. CDR3 nucleotide sequence: TGTGCCAGCAGGACGGGACAGCCCTACGAGCAGTACTTC.

The CDR3 sequence is CASSPRPAITEAFF. CDR3 sequence (DNA): TGTGCCAGCAGTCCGCGACCCGCGATTACTGAAGCTTTCTTT. The chain joins TRBV27 to TRBJ1-1; D is unresolved. CDR1 MNHEY and CDR2 SMNVEV come from the germline V gene (reference sequence). This CDR3 has 14 amino acids. Trimming pared 5 bases from V and 5 bases from J, leaving 15 bases between.

This sequence joins TRBV7-9 and TRBJ2-3; tentatively, D is TRBD2 (6 bases). Trimming shortened V by 1 base and J by 0 bases, and 14 bases separated the two germline ends. The length of the CDR3 is 17 residues. Germline values: CDR1 SEHNR, CDR2 FQNEAQ (reference sequence). CDR3 sequence reads: CASSLGSSSGSTDTQYF. Written as DNA, the CDR3 is TGTGCCAGCAGCTTAGGGAGTAGTAGCGGTAGCACAGATACGCAGTATTTT. The entire variable domain, with the rest obtained from reference TRBV7-9 and TRBJ2-3, is as follows: DTGVSQNPRHKITKRGQNVTFRCDPISEHNRLYWYRQTLGQGPEFLTYFQNEAQLEKSRLLSDRFSAERPKGSFSTLEIQRTEQGDSAMYLCASSLGSSSGSTDTQYFGPGTRLTVL.

This rearrangement joins TRBV7-8 to TRBJ2-1; D call uncertain. The CDR3 runs 16 residues. Trimming removed 1 base at V and 0 bases at J, with 10 bases between. CDR1 SGHVS and CDR2 FQNEAQ come from the germline V gene. The CDR3 DNA reads TGTGCCAGCAGCTTAGTAAGGATTAGCTCCTACAATGAGCAGTTCTTC. Translated: CASSLVRISSYNEQFF.

The gene calls are TRBV4-1 and TRBJ2-4; TRBD2 matches 7 bases. V dropped 0 bases and J dropped 0; count of bases not matched to a gene: 5. CDR3 length: 17 residues. Germline V gene sequence: CDR1 MGHRA, CDR2 YSYEKL. The CDR3 sequence is CASSQDSAGIAKNIQYF. The CDR3, as DNA: TGCGCCAGCAGCCAAGATTCAGCGGGGATAGCCAAAAACATTCAGTACTTC.

V usage is TRBV14 and J usage is TRBJ2-1; D unresolved. CDR1 is SGHDN and CDR2 is FVKESK in the germline V gene. With 0 bases removed from V and 2 bases from J, the gap between germline ends came to 5 bases. There are 14 residues in the CDR3. The chain's CDR3 is CASSQDVPYNEQFF. DNA for the CDR3: TGTGCCAGCAGCCAAGATGTACCCTACAATGAGCAGTTCTTC.

The J gene is TRBJ1-6, the V gene TRBV5-6; no clear D. Germline loops: CDR1 SGHDT, CDR2 YYEEEE. The CDR3 loop spans 13 amino acids. Trimming left V 2 bases short and J 8 bases short, with 8 bases between. CDR3 amino acids: CASSFGNHSPLHF. The CDR3 coding sequence is TGTGCCAGCAGCTTTGGCAACCATTCACCCCTCCACTTT. Using reference TRBV5-6 and TRBJ1-6 for the parts outside the CDR3, the full variable domain is DAGVTQSPTHLIKTRGQQVTLRCSPKSGHDTVSWYQQALGQGPQFIFQYYEEEERQRGNFPDRFSGHQFPNYSSELNVNALLLGDSALYLCASSFGNHSPLHFGNGTRLTVT.

The V call is TRBV9, the J call TRBJ1-5; possibly TRBD1 for D (5 bases). Per the germline V gene, CDR1 is SGDLS and CDR2 is YYNGEE. CDR3 length: 15 amino acids. V lost 4 bases, J lost 4 bases, and 15 bases lay in between. As DNA, the CDR3 is TGTGCCAGCAGCCCTGGGGGGATGGGGAATCAGCCCCAGCATTTT. Residues: CASSPGGMGNQPQHF.

The chain joins TRBV7-2 to TRBJ1-1; D ambiguous. Germline V gene data show CDR1 as SGHTA and CDR2 as FQGNSA. V was clipped by 2 bases and J by 5 bases, with 6 bases between them. This CDR3 contains 12 residues. The CDR3 sequence: CASSLLGTEAFF. CDR3 DNA sequence: TGTGCCAGCAGCTTACTGGGGACTGAAGCTTTCTTT.

The chain combines TRBV10-3 with TRBJ1-2; no definite D call. The germline V gene has CDR1 ENHRY and CDR2 SYGVKD. The V gene lost 9 bases and the J gene lost 4 bases, with 9 bases spanning the gap. CDR3 length equals 11 residues. The DNA of the CDR3 is TGTGCCATATCGGCTGGCTATGGCTACACCTTC. This translates into CAISAGYGYTF.

The chain employs TRBV5-6 and TRBJ2-5; 9 bases agree with TRBD1. Germline trimming cut 9 bases from V and 4 bases from J; bases unmatched to any gene: 4. Germline CDR1 reads SGHDT; CDR2 reads YYEEEE. The CDR3 has 12 residues. CDR3 residues: CANRDRAETQYF. The CDR3 DNA sequence: TGTGCCAATAGGGACAGGGCAGAGACCCAGTACTTC.

The chain recombines TRBV27 with TRBJ2-3; 7 bases map to TRBD2. V dropped 2 bases and J dropped 7; count of bases not matched to a gene: 6. CDR1 and CDR2 (germline): MNHEY, SMNVEV (reference sequence). The CDR3 loop spans 14 amino acids. DNA of the CDR3: TGTGCCAGCAGTTTAATGGCTAGCGGATATACGCAGTATTTT. Its protein is CASSLMASGYTQYF.

The gene calls are TRBV28 and TRBJ2-2; D is perhaps TRBD2 (6 bases). Germline values: CDR1 MDHEN, CDR2 SYDVKM. The CDR3 totals 14 residues. V lost 4 bases and J lost 5, with 11 bases in between. The CDR3 sequence is CASSWGLTTGELFF. The CDR3 DNA is TGTGCCAGCAGTTGGGGACTGACGACCGGGGAGCTGTTTTTT.

V gene TRBV5-1 combines with J gene TRBJ1-4; 11 bases map to TRBD1. CDR3 length: 17 residues. V lost 4 bases to trimming and J lost 6 bases; unmatched junction nucleotides: 11. Germline CDR1 reads SGHRS; CDR2 reads YFSETQ. CDR3 sequence: CASSRRTGGEGDEKLFF. The DNA of the CDR3 is TGCGCCAGCAGCCGGAGGACAGGGGGCGAGGGGGATGAAAAACTGTTTTTT. The variable domain in full, with the rest retrieved from reference TRBV5-1 and TRBJ1-4, is KAGVTQTPRYLIKTRGQQVTLSCSPISGHRSVSWYQQTPGQGLQFLFEYFSETQRNKGNFPGRFSGRQFSNSRSEMNVSTLELGDSALYLCASSRRTGGEGDEKLFFGSGTQLSVL.

This clone has a single count. The chain links TRBV28 to TRBJ1-3, with no clear D. Between the trimmed V and J ends, which lost 6 bases and 0 bases, there was a span of 18 bases. Per the germline V gene, CDR1 is MDHEN and CDR2 is SYDVKM. The CDR3 has 17 amino acids. CDR3 protein: CASRTGSFVLSGNTIYF. CDR3 nucleotides: TGTGCCAGCAGAACCGGGTCATTCGTCCTCTCTGGAAACACCATATATTTT.

This clone has more than one count but fewer than ten. The sample carries other DNA sequences with the same CDR3. The gene calls are TRBV5-1 and TRBJ2-3; 10 bases fit TRBD1. From germline, CDR1 is SGHRS and CDR2 YFSETQ. Unmatched junction bases numbered 4, after V lost 0 bases and J lost 6 bases. The length of the CDR3 is 15 residues. CDR3 sequence reads: CASSLAGTGEDTQYF. The CDR3 coding sequence is TGCGCCAGCAGCTTGGCTGGGACAGGGGAGGATACGCAGTATTTT.

The rearrangement uses TRBV27 and TRBJ1-5, with D possibly matching TRBD1 (5 bases). The CDR3 has 14 amino acids. From germline, CDR1 is MNHEY and CDR2 SMNVEV (reference sequence). The germline V and J ends were trimmed by 5 bases and 7 bases, with 15 bases remaining between them. The CDR3 is CASSIRDSRQPQHF. The CDR3 DNA is TGTGCCAGCAGTATCAGGGATTCGCGGCAGCCCCAGCATTTT.